Below are 16 T cell receptor beta chains sequenced from a single sample in a study of T cell responses to AZD1222 COVID-19 vaccine. Using immunoSEQ multiplex PCR, the repertoire was profiled, and TCRdb retains in-frame clones only, with some absent. Of 160,000 or so clones in the sample, 85% to 95% are singletons; the top ten hold roughly 5.6%. The sample consisted of peripheral blood, taken 28 days after the second AZD1222 dose. The origin of the receptors is an adult who received the AZD1222 COVID-19 vaccine.

The chain links TRBV24-1 to TRBJ1-2; D is uncertain. Germline CDR1 is KGHDR and CDR2 is SFDVKD. The CDR3 is made up of 14 amino acids. V dropped 2 bases and J dropped 4 bases, with 10 bases sitting between them. The CDR3 nucleotides read TGTGCCACCAGTGATTCTCGGTCGACCTATGGCTACACCTTC. Translated, it gives CATSDSRSTYGYTF.

This chain uses TRBV11-2 with TRBJ1-4; 9 bases line up with TRBD1. CDR3 length: 15 amino acids. The germline CDR1 and CDR2 sequences are SGHAT and FQNNGV. The ends lost 4 bases at V and 5 bases at J; junction bases unmatched: 5. The CDR3 DNA sequence: TGTGCCAGCAGCTCCACCGGGACAGGGAATGAAAAACTGTTTTTT. Its protein is CASSSTGTGNEKLFF. The variable domain in full, completed from reference TRBV11-2 and TRBJ1-4, reads EAGVAQSPRYKIIEKRQSVAFWCNPISGHATLYWYQQILGQGPKLLIQFQNNGVVDDSQLPKDRFSAERLKGVDSTLKIQPAKLEDSAVYLCASSSTGTGNEKLFFGSGTQLSVL.

The CDR3: CASGSSYGNEQFF. In DNA, the CDR3 is TGTGCCAGCGGTAGCTCCTATGGCAATGAGCAGTTCTTC. The chain is built from TRBV18 and TRBJ2-1; no clear D. The CDR3 runs to 13 residues. Trimming took off 8 bases at V and 6 bases at J, with 14 bases between the two ends. Per germline, CDR1 KGHSH and CDR2 LQKENI.

The chain joins TRBV5-5 to TRBJ1-5, with D maybe TRBD1 (5 bases). The V end was cut by 2 bases, the J end by 7 bases, with 10 bases between. Germline V gene data show CDR1 as SGHKS and CDR2 as YYEKEE (reference sequence). The CDR3 is 13 residues long. CDR3 coding DNA: TGTGCCAGCAGCTTCAAGGGACTCCAGCCCCAGCATTTT. Protein: CASSFKGLQPQHF.

The chain joins TRBV6-6 to TRBJ2-3; no reliable D call. CDR1 is MNHNY and CDR2 is SVGAGI in the germline V gene (reference sequence). V lost 6 bases and J 5 bases, leaving 6 bases between the germline ends. CDR3 size: 11 residues. The CDR3 region has the DNA TGTGCCAGCAGGCTTAGAGATACGCAGTATTTT. Protein product: CASRLRDTQYF.

The chain is built from TRBV5-1 and TRBJ1-4; TRBD1 aligns across 7 bases. CDR3 length: 13 residues. After removal of 4 bases from V and 6 bases from J, the junction contained 3 bases not matched to a gene. CDR1 and CDR2 (germline): SGHRS, YFSETQ. CDR3 DNA sequence: TGCGCCAGCAGCCTGACAGGGTATGAAAAACTGTTTTTT. Translated: CASSLTGYEKLFF.

This chain uses TRBV7-2 with TRBJ1-1; 9 bases are a match to TRBD1. Per germline, CDR1 SGHTA and CDR2 FQGNSA. Losses at the gene ends were 5 bases for V and 11 bases for J; bases not matched to a gene: 9. The CDR3 consists of 13 residues. CDR3 loop: CASSRTTGGTAFF. The DNA of the CDR3 is TGTGCCAGCAGCAGAACCACAGGGGGCACGGCTTTCTTT.

The V call is TRBV7-9, the J call TRBJ1-2, with unresolved D. The CDR3 covers 13 residues. Per the germline V gene, CDR1 is SEHNR and CDR2 is FQNEAQ (reference sequence). The V gene lost 7 bases and the J gene lost 3 bases, with 12 bases spanning the gap. The CDR3 is CASTLSPDYGYTF. CDR3 coding DNA: TGTGCCAGCACCCTAAGTCCCGACTATGGCTACACCTTC.

This sequence joins TRBV19 and TRBJ2-5; 10 positions agree with TRBD2. Looked up from germline, CDR1 is LNHDA and CDR2 is SQIVND (reference sequence). Trimming took 4 bases from V and 1 from J; bases not matched to a gene: 6. The CDR3 totals 16 residues. The chain's CDR3 is CASSSRGTSAQETQYF. In DNA, the CDR3 is TGTGCCAGTAGTAGTCGCGGGACTAGCGCCCAAGAGACCCAGTACTTC.

This rearrangement joins TRBV18 to TRBJ1-2; D might be TRBD1 (5 bases). CDR1 and CDR2 from the germline V gene are KGHSH and LQKENI. V lost 4 bases to trimming and J lost 0 bases, with 12 bases between them. This CDR3 has 15 residues. CDR3 DNA sequence: TGTGCCAGCTCACAGCAGGACAACCCTAACTATGGCTACACCTTC. It encodes CASSQQDNPNYGYTF.

The rearrangement links TRBV18 to TRBJ1-5, with D perhaps matching TRBD1 (5 bases). The V and J ends lost 2 bases and 4 bases respectively, with 12 bases between them. Per the germline V gene, CDR1 is KGHSH and CDR2 is LQKENI. The CDR3 consists of 15 residues. The CDR3 nucleotides read TGTGCCAGCTCACCAGGGGCAGGCTCTAATCAGCCCCAGCATTTT. Its protein is CASSPGAGSNQPQHF.

V and J are TRBV19 and TRBJ2-5; 12 bases line up with TRBD2. CDR1 is LNHDA and CDR2 is SQIVND in the germline V gene (reference sequence). After removal of 5 bases from V and 1 base from J, the junction contained 8 bases not matched to a gene. The CDR3 consists of 17 residues. CDR3 sequence (DNA): TGTGCCAGTAGTCTGGGACTAGCGGGCCTCGGCCAAGAGACCCAGTACTTC. Translating it yields CASSLGLAGLGQETQYF.

This chain uses TRBV5-5 with TRBJ2-3; 10 bases fit TRBD1. The junction had 5 bases not matched to a gene; V was cut back by 2 bases and J by 5 bases. The CDR3 loop spans 15 amino acids. Germline V gives CDR1 SGHKS, CDR2 YYEKEE (reference sequence). In nucleotides, the CDR3 is TGTGCCAGCAGCTTTGGACAGGGGGTGGTAGATACGCAGTATTTT. Translated: CASSFGQGVVDTQYF.

The chain couples TRBV18 to TRBJ1-2; 9 bases line up with TRBD1. The length of the CDR3 is 14 residues. From germline, CDR1 is KGHSH and CDR2 LQKENI. V was clipped by 6 bases and J by 3 bases; unmatched bases: 5. The chain's CDR3 is CASSPGQGDYGYTF. The CDR3 nucleotides read TGTGCCAGCTCCCCGGGACAGGGCGACTATGGCTACACCTTC.

The chain links TRBV9 to TRBJ1-4; D is perhaps TRBD1 (5 bases). The CDR3 covers 16 residues. Between the trimmed V and J ends, which lost 1 base and 7 bases, there was a span of 17 bases. Germline values: CDR1 SGDLS, CDR2 YYNGEE. The CDR3 region is CASSVKGTHVGEKLFF. As DNA, the CDR3 is TGTGCCAGCAGCGTAAAAGGGACCCATGTTGGTGAAAAACTGTTTTTT. The whole variable domain, filled in from reference TRBV9 and TRBJ1-4, reads DSGVTQTPKHLITATGQRVTLRCSPRSGDLSVYWYQQSLDQGLQFLIQYYNGEERAKGNILERFSAQQFPDLHSELNLSSLELGDSALYFCASSVKGTHVGEKLFFGSGTQLSVL.

The V call is TRBV4-3, the J call TRBJ2-7; TRBD1 agrees at 7 bases. Trimming cost V 0 bases and J 9 bases; bases outside gene matches: 11. Germline assignment: CDR1 LGHNA and CDR2 YSLEER. The CDR3 has 15 residues. CDR3 DNA sequence: TGCGCCAGCAGCCAAGATCGGGCAGGGGGTACAGGGCAGTACTTC. This codes for CASSQDRAGGTGQYF.